This TCR beta chain is drawn from a study of blood T cell repertoires in COVID-19. About the research overall: COVID-19 samples, acute and convalescent, were from the United States, Italy and Spain.

Germline values: CDR1 ENHRY, CDR2 SYGVKD. Germline trimming cut 4 bases from V and 1 base from J; bases unmatched to any gene: 0. The CDR3 is 13 amino acids. Authors' data handling: Reference gene primer amplification in the assay estimated nucleated cell counts. This table comes from immunoSEQ multiplex PCR, and its TCRdb copy is limited to in-frame clones, with some not included. The D gene and trimming were derived from the DNA, and the V and J assignments and clone size from that table. The sample includes roughly 230,000 clones, around four fifths of them seen just once. Sequences were obtained from peripheral blood. This clonotype was obtained from a woman in her sixties with active or convalescent COVID-19. The V gene is TRBV10-3, the J gene TRBJ1-1; TRBD1 matches 7 bases. The CDR3 nucleotides are TGTGCCATCAGTGGGACAGGGAACACTGAAGCTTTCTTT. It encodes CAISGTGNTEAFF.